This passage covers 28 T cell receptor beta chains from one sample sequenced in a study of OX40 agonist ivuxolimab in advanced cancers. The method was the immunoSEQ multiplex PCR assay. What TCRdb holds here is the immuneACCESS table cut down to in-frame rearrangements. Part of the clones is not present; checked against another copy, under half of the missing clones reflect an unresolved V gene, and the others are unexplained. Present in this sample are roughly 38,000 clones, around 87% of which were seen just once. The biggest ten clones account for under 40% of the sample. The sample was CD4+ or CD8+ T cells sorted from blood, taken in a trial of the OX40 agonist ivuxolimab. These receptors all stem from an adult with an advanced solid tumor such as melanoma, head and neck, liver or kidney cancer.

There are a few counts of this clone. V is TRBV6-6 and J is TRBJ1-2; D uncertain. The CDR3 totals 12 residues. The V gene lost 0 bases and the J gene lost 6 bases, with 5 bases spanning the gap. Germline values: CDR1 MNHNY, CDR2 SVGAGI (reference sequence). CDR3 coding DNA: TGTGCCAGCAGTTACTCGAGGGATGGCTACACCTTC. This codes for CASSYSRDGYTF.

This chain connects TRBV6-5 to TRBJ1-6; no clear D. The CDR3 is 12 amino acids. V was trimmed by 8 bases and J by 9 bases, leaving 11 bases between them. Germline values: CDR1 MNHEY, CDR2 SVGAGI. The CDR3 is CASRSRTSPLHF. Written as DNA, the CDR3 is TGTGCCAGCCGGTCCCGGACTTCACCCCTCCACTTT.

V is TRBV19 and J is TRBJ1-2; D unresolved. Looked up from germline, CDR1 is LNHDA and CDR2 is SQIVND (reference sequence). Trimming took 5 bases from V and 4 from J, leaving 20 bases between them. The length of the CDR3 is 16 residues. The CDR3, as DNA: TGTGCCAGTAGTTCCGCCGACCTGGTGGAGGGCTATGGCTACACCTTC. Amino acids: CASSSADLVEGYGYTF.

The chain links TRBV5-6 to TRBJ2-1; D ambiguous. Trimming stripped 4 bases from V and 6 bases from J, with 11 bases between. The CDR3 runs 13 residues. Germline assignment: CDR1 SGHDT and CDR2 YYEEEE. CDR3 in amino acids: CASSVGPGNEQFF. The CDR3 DNA follows: TGTGCCAGCAGCGTCGGGCCAGGCAATGAGCAGTTCTTC.

The rearrangement links TRBV5-1 to TRBJ2-1; 9 positions agree with TRBD1. This CDR3 contains 15 residues. Per the germline V gene, CDR1 is SGHRS and CDR2 is YFSETQ. The V segment lost 3 bases and the J segment 6 bases; nucleotides outside the gene matches: 7. CDR3 amino acids: CASSWQGTGINEQFF. The CDR3 DNA sequence: TGCGCCAGCAGCTGGCAGGGGACAGGGATCAATGAGCAGTTCTTC.

The chain links TRBV2 to TRBJ2-3, with D possibly TRBD2 on 6 matching bases. CDR3 length equals 14 residues. Germline V gene lookup returns CDR1 SNHLY and CDR2 FYNNEI. Deletions cut 4 bases from V and 4 bases from J, with 12 bases between. CDR3 loop: CASSVAGTADTQYF. Written as DNA, the CDR3 is TGTGCCAGCAGTGTGGCGGGAACGGCAGATACGCAGTATTTT.

The rearrangement joins TRBV10-3 to TRBJ2-3, with D possibly TRBD1 on 5 matching bases. The CDR3 covers 14 residues. Germline-derived CDR1 and CDR2 are ENHRY and SYGVKD. V was shortened by 2 bases and J by 1 base, with 7 bases between the two germline ends. The CDR3 reads CAISEVRGTDTQYF. Written as DNA, the CDR3 is TGTGCCATCAGTGAGGTCAGGGGCACAGATACGCAGTATTTT.

CDR3 DNA: TGCGCCAGCTCCCCCAATGTGGCCGCTAACTATGGCTACACCTTC. This encodes CASSPNVAANYGYTF. This chain uses TRBV5-1 with TRBJ1-2; D is ambiguous. Germline assignment: CDR1 SGHRS and CDR2 YFSETQ. V lost 7 bases, J lost 0 bases, and 16 bases lay in between. This CDR3 comprises 15 residues.

The V call is TRBV7-3, the J call TRBJ2-2; tentative D call: TRBD2 (6 bases). Per germline, CDR1 SGHTA and CDR2 FQGTGA. This CDR3 region has 15 residues. V dropped 0 bases and J dropped 3 bases, with 8 bases sitting between them. The CDR3 DNA follows: TGTGCCAGCAGCTTAACCGCGGGGTACACCGGGGAGCTGTTTTTT. This translates into CASSLTAGYTGELFF.

The chain couples TRBV29-1 to TRBJ2-5; D is perhaps TRBD1 (5 bases). The CDR3 consists of 12 residues. Deletions cut 0 bases from V and 5 bases from J, with 7 bases between. Germline CDR1 and CDR2: SQVTM and ANQGSEA. The CDR3 loop reads CSVEEGPETQYF. The CDR3 bases are TGCAGCGTTGAAGAGGGGCCGGAGACCCAGTACTTC.

This chain joins TRBV12-5 and TRBJ2-7; TRBD2 agrees at 7 bases. The CDR3 has 16 residues. V lost 3 bases, J lost 4 bases, and 12 bases stayed unmatched. CDR1 is LGHNT, CDR2 FRNRAP, per germline. In DNA, the CDR3 is TGTGCTAGTGGTTTCCCCCGAGGCAGGGAGGGATACGAGCAGTACTTC. This codes for CASGFPRGREGYEQYF.

The chain has TRBV2 and TRBJ2-7; D not certain. Germline CDR1 is SNHLY and CDR2 is FYNNEI. V was trimmed by 3 bases and J by 3 bases, leaving 6 bases between them. This CDR3 spans 12 amino acids. The chain's CDR3 is CASSESGYEQYF. The CDR3 bases are TGTGCCAGCAGTGAGTCCGGCTACGAGCAGTACTTC. Based on the CDR3 plus reference TRBV2 and TRBJ2-7, the full variable domain is EPEVTQTPSHQVTQMGQEVILRCVPISNHLYFYWYRQILGQKVEFLVSFYNNEISEKSEIFDDQFSVERPDGSNFTLKIRSTKLEDSAMYFCASSESGYEQYFGPGTRLTVT.

The chain couples TRBV6-5 to TRBJ2-7; D gene unclear. Germline CDR1 reads MNHEY; CDR2 reads SVGAGI. V was cut by 9 bases and J by 5 bases, with 14 bases left in between. This CDR3 comprises 12 residues. This CDR3 reads CASTDIVDEQYF. The CDR3 coding sequence is TGTGCCAGTACAGACATCGTCGACGAGCAGTACTTC.

The chain employs TRBV28 and TRBJ1-5; D gene uncertain. V lost 7 bases and J 0 bases, leaving 16 bases between the germline ends. This CDR3 spans 16 amino acids. Per the germline V gene, CDR1 is MDHEN and CDR2 is SYDVKM. The CDR3 protein is CASNLGPGNSNQPQHF. The CDR3 DNA reads as TGTGCCAGCAACCTAGGTCCGGGCAATAGCAATCAGCCCCAGCATTTT.

The rearrangement joins TRBV19 to TRBJ2-3, with 8 bases lining up with TRBD1. This CDR3 comprises 14 residues. The V gene's germline CDR1 is LNHDA and CDR2 SQIVND (reference sequence). The V and J ends lost 6 bases and 3 bases, in that order; junction bases with no gene match: 5. Here the CDR3 reads CASRDRGRTDTQYF. In DNA form, the CDR3 reads TGTGCCAGTAGAGACAGGGGAAGGACAGATACGCAGTATTTT. Complete variable domain (other parts from reference TRBV19 and TRBJ2-3): DGGITQSPKYLFRKEGQNVTLSCEQNLNHDAMYWYRQDPGQGLRLIYYSQIVNDFQKGDIAEGYSVSREKKESFPLTVTSAQKNPTAFYLCASRDRGRTDTQYFGPGTRLTVL.

This chain uses TRBV4-2 with TRBJ2-2, with D uncertain. Between the trimmed V and J ends, which lost 1 base and 0 bases, there was a span of 9 bases. This CDR3 has 16 residues. Germline assignment: CDR1 LGHNA and CDR2 YNFKEQ. CDR3 loop: CASSQVGASNTGELFF. CDR3 sequence (DNA): TGTGCCAGCAGCCAAGTGGGCGCCTCGAACACCGGGGAGCTGTTTTTT.

CDR3 bases: TGTGCCAGCAGTAGGGACACCGGCGGGAATGAGCAGTTCTTC. Its translation is CASSRDTGGNEQFF. This rearrangement joins TRBV25-1 to TRBJ2-1, with a tentative D call TRBD1 (6 bases). The CDR3 extends over 14 amino acids. Per germline, CDR1 MGHDK and CDR2 SYGVNS. V was cut by 5 bases and J by 7 bases, with 15 bases left in between.

Written as DNA, the CDR3 is TGCAGTGCTGGGACAGCAGACGAGCAGTACTTC. This gives the protein CSAGTADEQYF. The chain couples TRBV20-1 to TRBJ2-7, with 7 bases aligning to TRBD1. In germline, CDR1 is DFQATT, CDR2 SNEGSKA (reference sequence). Trimming removed 5 bases from V and 5 bases from J; junction bases left unmatched: 3. This CDR3 region has 11 residues.

The sample holds one count of this clone. V and J are TRBV5-6 and TRBJ2-5; D is ambiguous. Germline assignment: CDR1 SGHDT and CDR2 YYEEEE. CDR3 length equals 14 residues. Between the trimmed V and J ends, which lost 0 bases and 3 bases, there was a span of 9 bases. The CDR3 DNA follows: TGTGCCAGCAGCTTGGGGGCTGATGAAGAGACCCAGTACTTC. Translated: CASSLGADEETQYF.

The chain carries TRBV5-1 and TRBJ2-3; D is unresolved. V gave up 1 base and J gave up 0 bases, with 6 bases separating them. Germline-derived CDR1 and CDR2 are SGHRS and YFSETQ. This CDR3 has 14 amino acids. Here the CDR3 DNA reads TGCGCCAGCAGCTTGACGGTTAGCACAGATACGCAGTATTTT. Its protein product is CASSLTVSTDTQYF. Full variable domain (remainder filled in from reference TRBV5-1 and TRBJ2-3): KAGVTQTPRYLIKTRGQQVTLSCSPISGHRSVSWYQQTPGQGLQFLFEYFSETQRNKGNFPGRFSGRQFSNSRSEMNVSTLELGDSALYLCASSLTVSTDTQYFGPGTRLTVL.

CDR3 in amino acids: CATSRVSYNEQFF. The CDR3 bases are TGTGCCACCAGCAGAGTGTCCTACAATGAGCAGTTCTTC. The rearrangement joins TRBV15 to TRBJ2-1, with D hard to call. In germline, CDR1 is LNHNV, CDR2 YYDKDF (reference sequence). The CDR3 is made up of 13 amino acids. V dropped 1 base and J dropped 1 base, with 2 bases sitting between them.

The sample holds one count of this clone. The CDR3 DNA reads TGTGCCAGCAGTTCCCTAGCGGAGAGCTCCTACGAGCAGTACTTC. This gives the protein CASSSLAESSYEQYF. The V call is TRBV28, the J call TRBJ2-7, with 7 bases lining up with TRBD2. This CDR3 contains 15 residues. The V segment lost 4 bases and the J segment 0 bases; nucleotides outside the gene matches: 6. Germline CDR1 MDHEN, CDR2 SYDVKM.

The chain combines TRBV28 with TRBJ2-3, with TRBD2 matching 12 bases. Trimming took 6 bases from V and 5 from J; bases not matched to a gene: 12. The CDR3 loop spans 17 amino acids. Germline assignment: CDR1 MDHEN and CDR2 SYDVKM. CDR3 DNA: TGTGCCAGCAGCCCACAGACTAGCGGGAGTAATGGAGATACGCAGTATTTT. Protein product: CASSPQTSGSNGDTQYF.

The rearrangement links TRBV7-8 to TRBJ2-2; a possible D gene is TRBD2 (6 bases). Germline loops: CDR1 SGHVS, CDR2 FQNEAQ. Trimming removed 2 bases at V and 7 bases at J, with 8 bases between. The CDR3 contains 13 residues. DNA of the CDR3: TGTGCCAGCAGCTTAAGGCGGGACGGGGAGCTGTTTTTT. Translating gives CASSLRRDGELFF.

In DNA, the CDR3 is TGTGCTAGTGTCATGACAGGGGATGACGCTCAGCCCCAGCATTTT. It encodes CASVMTGDDAQPQHF. V is TRBV12-5 and J is TRBJ1-5, with 8 nucleotides matching TRBD1. The germline V gene encodes CDR1 LGHNT and CDR2 FRNRAP. The CDR3 length is 15 residues. J gave up 6 bases and V 7 bases, and 11 bases lay outside the gene matches.

The J gene is TRBJ1-1, the V gene TRBV7-3, with 7 bases aligning to TRBD1. The V segment lost 5 bases and the J segment 3 bases; nucleotides outside the gene matches: 12. This CDR3 has 16 residues. Germline loops: CDR1 SGHTA, CDR2 FQGTGA. The CDR3 loop reads CASSPDQTGLHTEAFF. The CDR3 DNA reads TGTGCCAGCAGCCCAGACCAGACAGGGCTCCACACTGAAGCTTTCTTT.

This chain joins TRBV6-6 and TRBJ2-1, with a weak D call TRBD1 (5 bases). Germline V gene sequence: CDR1 MNHNY, CDR2 SVGAGI (reference sequence). CDR3 length: 15 residues. V lost 2 bases and J lost 8, with 16 bases in between. The chain's CDR3 is CASSYGRPWGYEQFF. For the CDR3, the DNA is TGTGCCAGCAGTTACGGGCGGCCCTGGGGCTATGAGCAGTTCTTC.

The rearrangement joins TRBV7-2 to TRBJ2-7, with 11 positions matching TRBD2. V trimming: 1 base; J trimming: 2 bases; junction bases outside the gene matches: 4. This CDR3 has 16 amino acids. CDR1 is SGHTA and CDR2 is FQGNSA in the germline V gene. CDR3 coding DNA: TGTGCCAGCAGCTTAGAGTCTAGCGGGGGGCCCTACGAGCAGTACTTC. Translating it yields CASSLESSGGPYEQYF.